This T cell receptor beta chain was retrieved from a study of blood T cell repertoires in COVID-19. At the level of the study: T cells, B-cell-depleted T cells, or PBMCs provided the cDNA or gDNA that served as material.

This CDR3 region has 14 residues. V lost 5 bases to trimming and J lost 5 bases, with 13 bases between them. Per germline, CDR1 SGHAT and CDR2 FQNNGV. Study processing details: It was from reference gene primer amplification that nucleated cell counts were estimated. TCRdb keeps only in-frame clones here, not all; method: immunoSEQ multiplex PCR. V, J and clone size reflect that table, while D and trimming were determined from the DNA. The data contain about 150,000 clones, around four fifths of them singletons. The V call is TRBV11-2, the J call TRBJ2-1; possible D gene TRBD1, 5 bases. Sequenced sample: peripheral blood. The sequence derives from a woman between 40 and 55 years old with active or convalescent COVID-19. CDR3 loop: CASSRTQVNNEQFF. The CDR3 DNA is TGTGCCAGCAGCAGGACACAGGTCAACAATGAGCAGTTCTTC.